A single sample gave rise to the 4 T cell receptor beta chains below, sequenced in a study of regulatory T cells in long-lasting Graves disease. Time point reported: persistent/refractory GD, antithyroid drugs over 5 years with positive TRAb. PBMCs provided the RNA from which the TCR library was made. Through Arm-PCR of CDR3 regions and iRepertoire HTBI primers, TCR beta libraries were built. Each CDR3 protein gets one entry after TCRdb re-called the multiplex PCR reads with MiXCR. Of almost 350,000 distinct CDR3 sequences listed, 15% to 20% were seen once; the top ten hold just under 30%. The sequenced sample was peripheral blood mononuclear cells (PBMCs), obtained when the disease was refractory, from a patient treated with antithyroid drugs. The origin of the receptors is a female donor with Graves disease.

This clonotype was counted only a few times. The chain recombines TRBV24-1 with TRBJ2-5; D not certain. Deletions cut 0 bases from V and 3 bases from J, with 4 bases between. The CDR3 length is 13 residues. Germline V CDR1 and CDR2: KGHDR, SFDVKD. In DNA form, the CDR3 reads TGTGCCACCAGTGATTTGACAGAAGAGACCCAGTACTTC. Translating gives CATSDLTEETQYF.

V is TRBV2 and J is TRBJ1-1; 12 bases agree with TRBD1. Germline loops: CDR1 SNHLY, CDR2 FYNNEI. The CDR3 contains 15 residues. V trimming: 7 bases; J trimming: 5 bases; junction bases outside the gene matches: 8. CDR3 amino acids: CASTTGTGGTTEAFF. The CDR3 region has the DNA TGTGCCAGCACCACCGGGACAGGGGGCACGACTGAAGCTTTCTTT. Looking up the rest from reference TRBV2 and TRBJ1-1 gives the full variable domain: EPEVTQTPSHQVTQMGQEVILRCVPISNHLYFYWYRQILGQKVEFLVSFYNNEISEKSEIFDDQFSVERPDGSNFTLKIRSTKLEDSAMYFCASTTGTGGTTEAFFGQGTRLTVV.

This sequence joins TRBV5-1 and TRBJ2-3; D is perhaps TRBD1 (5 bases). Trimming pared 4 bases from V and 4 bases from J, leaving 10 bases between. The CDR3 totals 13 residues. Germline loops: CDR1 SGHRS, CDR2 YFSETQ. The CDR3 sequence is CASSLSGSDTQYF. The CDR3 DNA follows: TGCGCCAGCAGCCTTTCAGGGTCAGATACGCAGTATTTT.

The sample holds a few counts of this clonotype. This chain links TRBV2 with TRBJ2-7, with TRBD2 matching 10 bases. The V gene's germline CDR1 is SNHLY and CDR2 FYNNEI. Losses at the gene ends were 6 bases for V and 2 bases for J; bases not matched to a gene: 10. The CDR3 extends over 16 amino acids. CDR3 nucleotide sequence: TGTGCCAGCAGGGGAGAGCGGGAGGGCCTCGCCTACGAGCAGTACTTC. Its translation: CASRGEREGLAYEQYF.